One sample yielded the 20 T cell receptor beta chains listed below, sequenced in a study of blood T cell repertoires in COVID-19. Repertoires were generated with immunoSEQ multiplex PCR, while TCRdb's copy carries only in-frame clones and drops some. The sample holds 86,000 or so clones, roughly 96% seen once. The sequencing sample was made of peripheral blood. The receptor set was obtained from a human donor with active COVID-19. The donor label of this sample is uncertain.

The chain has TRBV24-1 and TRBJ1-5, with D possibly TRBD1 on 6 matching bases. CDR1 is KGHDR and CDR2 is SFDVKD in the germline V gene. The CDR3 runs to 19 residues. V lost 3 bases and J lost 4, with 24 bases in between. Here the CDR3 reads CATSDPPPDSLGLNQPQHF. DNA of the CDR3: TGTGCCACCAGTGATCCCCCCCCGGACAGCTTGGGGTTAAATCAGCCCCAGCATTTT.

This clone was seen only a few times. V gene TRBV11-3 combines with J gene TRBJ2-7; weak D call: TRBD2 (5 bases). The CDR3 contains 13 residues. V was shortened by 5 bases and J by 5 bases, with 13 bases between the two germline ends. Germline CDR1 and CDR2: SGHNT and YENEEA. The chain's CDR3 is CASSRRRGNEQYF. The DNA for the CDR3 is TGTGCCAGCAGCCGAAGACGGGGAAACGAGCAGTACTTC.

The J gene is TRBJ2-1, the V gene TRBV28; perhaps TRBD2 as D (6 bases). CDR1 is MDHEN, CDR2 SYDVKM, per germline. The CDR3 runs 15 residues. Trimming removed 7 bases at V and 11 bases at J, with 24 bases between. The chain's CDR3 is CASTNGAGNTMKQFF. The CDR3 DNA is TGTGCCAGCACCAACGGAGCGGGTAATACAATGAAGCAGTTCTTC.

The CDR3 here is CASSIDLGTEAFF. The CDR3 bases are TGTGCCAGTAGTATAGATCTAGGCACTGAAGCTTTCTTT. V and J are TRBV19 and TRBJ1-1; unclear D gene. The length of the CDR3 is 13 residues. Trimming shortened V by 0 bases and J by 4 bases, and 6 bases separated the two germline ends. The germline CDR1 and CDR2 sequences are LNHDA and SQIVND (reference sequence). The complete variable domain, with remaining parts taken from reference TRBV19 and TRBJ1-1, reads DGGITQSPKYLFRKEGQNVTLSCEQNLNHDAMYWYRQDPGQGLRLIYYSQIVNDFQKGDIAEGYSVSREKKESFPLTVTSAQKNPTAFYLCASSIDLGTEAFFGQGTRLTVV.

V usage is TRBV6-5 and J usage is TRBJ1-4, with D possibly TRBD1 on 6 matching bases. This CDR3 spans 16 amino acids. The V end lost 4 bases, the J end lost 8 bases, and 20 bases lay between the germline ends. Germline-derived CDR1 and CDR2 are MNHEY and SVGAGI. The CDR3, as DNA: TGTGCCAGCAGTTCGGGGCGGGGGGCGAAGAGGGAAAAACTGTTTTTT. Residues: CASSSGRGAKREKLFF.

The gene calls are TRBV15 and TRBJ2-7, with TRBD2 as a possible D gene (6 bases). CDR1 and CDR2 from the germline V gene are LNHNV and YYDKDF (reference sequence). The CDR3 totals 13 residues. Trimming removed 0 bases at V and 5 bases at J, with 8 bases between. This CDR3 is CATSRDRGNEQYF. CDR3 bases: TGTGCCACCAGCAGAGATCGGGGGAACGAGCAGTACTTC.

The genes are TRBV20-1 and TRBJ1-2, with 9 bases identical to TRBD1. The CDR3 sequence is 14 residues long. V was pared by 3 bases and J by 5 bases, with 7 bases of the junction left unmatched. Germline CDR1 and CDR2: DFQATT and SNEGSKA (reference sequence). The CDR3 is CSASLTGGWYGYTF. The CDR3 nucleotides are TGCAGTGCTAGTTTGACAGGGGGATGGTATGGCTACACCTTC.

The rearrangement links TRBV5-4 to TRBJ2-5, with TRBD1 as a possible D gene (5 bases). Germline CDR1 and CDR2: SGHNT and YYREEE (reference sequence). V dropped 1 base and J dropped 1 base, with 11 bases sitting between them. The CDR3 has 15 amino acids. The chain's CDR3 is CASSLNSGPQETQYF. CDR3 coding DNA: TGTGCCAGCAGCTTGAACTCAGGGCCCCAAGAGACCCAGTACTTC.

The V and J genes are TRBV7-9 and TRBJ1-2; 9 bases match TRBD1. J was trimmed by 3 bases and V by 1 base; bases with no gene match: 6. In germline, CDR1 is SEHNR, CDR2 FQNEAQ (reference sequence). CDR3 size: 16 residues. The CDR3 reads CASSLGDRVKDYGYTF. CDR3 bases: TGTGCCAGCAGCTTAGGGGACAGGGTGAAGGACTATGGCTACACCTTC.

This chain connects TRBV5-1 to TRBJ2-3, with D perhaps matching TRBD2 (6 bases). Per germline, CDR1 SGHRS and CDR2 YFSETQ. Trimming left V 5 bases short and J 0 bases short, with 13 bases between. The CDR3 totals 15 residues. The CDR3 region has the DNA TGCGCCAGCAGTTCGGGACTCCTAAGCACAGATACGCAGTATTTT. It codes for CASSSGLLSTDTQYF.

The chain couples TRBV9 to TRBJ2-2; TRBD1 matches 8 bases. The trim removed 1 base at V and 5 bases at J, leaving 4 bases unmatched. This CDR3 has 15 amino acids. Germline CDR1 SGDLS, CDR2 YYNGEE. The CDR3 loop reads CASSVSYRGTGELFF. The CDR3 bases are TGTGCCAGCAGCGTATCGTACAGGGGGACCGGGGAGCTGTTTTTT. The full variable domain, its missing parts supplied by reference TRBV9 and TRBJ2-2, is DSGVTQTPKHLITATGQRVTLRCSPRSGDLSVYWYQQSLDQGLQFLIQYYNGEERAKGNILERFSAQQFPDLHSELNLSSLELGDSALYFCASSVSYRGTGELFFGEGSRLTVL.

The CDR3 spells CASSLGGEREKLFF. The DNA for the CDR3 is TGTGCCAGCAGCTTAGGGGGAGAGCGGGAAAAACTGTTTTTT. The chain links TRBV7-6 to TRBJ1-4; D gene unclear. Trimming removed 1 base at V and 8 bases at J, with 11 bases between. The CDR3 totals 14 residues. Germline lookup yields CDR1 SGHVS and CDR2 FNYEAQ.

The V gene is TRBV29-1, the J gene TRBJ2-1; 9 bases agree with TRBD2. There are 14 residues in the CDR3. Germline CDR1 is SQVTM and CDR2 is ANQGSEA. After removal of 4 bases from V and 4 bases from J, the junction contained 5 bases not matched to a gene. The CDR3 here is CSVVETSGYNEQFF. In DNA form, the CDR3 reads TGCAGCGTTGTAGAGACTAGCGGATACAATGAGCAGTTCTTC.

CDR3 amino acids: CASSYYNRDKNGYTF. CDR3 in DNA: TGTGCCAGCAGTTACTACAACCGGGACAAGAATGGCTACACCTTC. The chain has TRBV6-5 and TRBJ1-2; D may be TRBD1 (6 bases). The V gene lost 1 base and the J gene lost 6 bases, with 15 bases spanning the gap. The CDR3 has 15 amino acids. Germline-derived CDR1 and CDR2 are MNHEY and SVGAGI.

This rearrangement joins TRBV7-2 to TRBJ2-7; perhaps TRBD1 as D (6 bases). This CDR3 comprises 15 residues. In germline, CDR1 is SGHTA, CDR2 FQGNSA. The ends were cut back, 3 bases at V and 3 bases at J, with 15 bases in the middle. Written as DNA, the CDR3 is TGTGCCAGCAGCTTGGATGGGACAAGACGCTACGAGCAGTACTTC. As protein: CASSLDGTRRYEQYF.

The V and J genes are TRBV7-8 and TRBJ1-1; a possible D gene is TRBD1 (6 bases). This CDR3 has 15 amino acids. The germline V gene encodes CDR1 SGHVS and CDR2 FQNEAQ. V was shortened by 5 bases and J by 7 bases, with 20 bases between the two germline ends. Here the CDR3 reads CASSQLRGGWSEAFF. As DNA, the CDR3 is TGTGCCAGCAGCCAGCTTAGGGGGGGGTGGAGTGAAGCTTTCTTT.

This sequence joins TRBV6-5 and TRBJ2-7, with 9 bases identical to TRBD1. The ends lost 6 bases at V and 2 bases at J; junction bases unmatched: 2. The germline V gene has CDR1 MNHEY and CDR2 SVGAGI. This CDR3 spans 13 amino acids. CDR3 DNA sequence: TGTGCCAGCAGGAGGACAGGGGCCTACGAGCAGTACTTC. As protein: CASRRTGAYEQYF.

The chain is built from TRBV27 and TRBJ2-1, with a weak D call TRBD2 (5 bases). Trimming pared 7 bases from V and 5 bases from J, leaving 21 bases between. The CDR3 covers 16 residues. The germline V gene has CDR1 MNHEY and CDR2 SMNVEV (reference sequence). CDR3 sequence reads: CASTHDAGRANNEQFF. In DNA form, the CDR3 reads TGTGCCAGCACCCATGACGCGGGTCGAGCAAACAATGAGCAGTTCTTC.

This sequence joins TRBV25-1 and TRBJ1-2; no clear D gene. From germline, CDR1 is MGHDK and CDR2 SYGVNS. V lost 2 bases and J 8 bases, leaving 12 bases between the germline ends. The CDR3 totals 13 residues. The CDR3 DNA follows: TGTGCCAGCAGTGAAATTGGAGATGGAGGCTACACCTTC. Residues: CASSEIGDGGYTF.

The J gene is TRBJ2-7, the V gene TRBV20-1, with 9 bases that match TRBD1. The CDR3 has 16 amino acids. V was clipped by 3 bases and J by 3 bases; unmatched bases: 12. In germline, CDR1 is DFQATT, CDR2 SNEGSKA (reference sequence). CDR3: CSASSTPGQGNYEQYF. The CDR3 DNA sequence: TGCAGTGCTAGTTCTACTCCGGGACAGGGAAACTACGAGCAGTACTTC.